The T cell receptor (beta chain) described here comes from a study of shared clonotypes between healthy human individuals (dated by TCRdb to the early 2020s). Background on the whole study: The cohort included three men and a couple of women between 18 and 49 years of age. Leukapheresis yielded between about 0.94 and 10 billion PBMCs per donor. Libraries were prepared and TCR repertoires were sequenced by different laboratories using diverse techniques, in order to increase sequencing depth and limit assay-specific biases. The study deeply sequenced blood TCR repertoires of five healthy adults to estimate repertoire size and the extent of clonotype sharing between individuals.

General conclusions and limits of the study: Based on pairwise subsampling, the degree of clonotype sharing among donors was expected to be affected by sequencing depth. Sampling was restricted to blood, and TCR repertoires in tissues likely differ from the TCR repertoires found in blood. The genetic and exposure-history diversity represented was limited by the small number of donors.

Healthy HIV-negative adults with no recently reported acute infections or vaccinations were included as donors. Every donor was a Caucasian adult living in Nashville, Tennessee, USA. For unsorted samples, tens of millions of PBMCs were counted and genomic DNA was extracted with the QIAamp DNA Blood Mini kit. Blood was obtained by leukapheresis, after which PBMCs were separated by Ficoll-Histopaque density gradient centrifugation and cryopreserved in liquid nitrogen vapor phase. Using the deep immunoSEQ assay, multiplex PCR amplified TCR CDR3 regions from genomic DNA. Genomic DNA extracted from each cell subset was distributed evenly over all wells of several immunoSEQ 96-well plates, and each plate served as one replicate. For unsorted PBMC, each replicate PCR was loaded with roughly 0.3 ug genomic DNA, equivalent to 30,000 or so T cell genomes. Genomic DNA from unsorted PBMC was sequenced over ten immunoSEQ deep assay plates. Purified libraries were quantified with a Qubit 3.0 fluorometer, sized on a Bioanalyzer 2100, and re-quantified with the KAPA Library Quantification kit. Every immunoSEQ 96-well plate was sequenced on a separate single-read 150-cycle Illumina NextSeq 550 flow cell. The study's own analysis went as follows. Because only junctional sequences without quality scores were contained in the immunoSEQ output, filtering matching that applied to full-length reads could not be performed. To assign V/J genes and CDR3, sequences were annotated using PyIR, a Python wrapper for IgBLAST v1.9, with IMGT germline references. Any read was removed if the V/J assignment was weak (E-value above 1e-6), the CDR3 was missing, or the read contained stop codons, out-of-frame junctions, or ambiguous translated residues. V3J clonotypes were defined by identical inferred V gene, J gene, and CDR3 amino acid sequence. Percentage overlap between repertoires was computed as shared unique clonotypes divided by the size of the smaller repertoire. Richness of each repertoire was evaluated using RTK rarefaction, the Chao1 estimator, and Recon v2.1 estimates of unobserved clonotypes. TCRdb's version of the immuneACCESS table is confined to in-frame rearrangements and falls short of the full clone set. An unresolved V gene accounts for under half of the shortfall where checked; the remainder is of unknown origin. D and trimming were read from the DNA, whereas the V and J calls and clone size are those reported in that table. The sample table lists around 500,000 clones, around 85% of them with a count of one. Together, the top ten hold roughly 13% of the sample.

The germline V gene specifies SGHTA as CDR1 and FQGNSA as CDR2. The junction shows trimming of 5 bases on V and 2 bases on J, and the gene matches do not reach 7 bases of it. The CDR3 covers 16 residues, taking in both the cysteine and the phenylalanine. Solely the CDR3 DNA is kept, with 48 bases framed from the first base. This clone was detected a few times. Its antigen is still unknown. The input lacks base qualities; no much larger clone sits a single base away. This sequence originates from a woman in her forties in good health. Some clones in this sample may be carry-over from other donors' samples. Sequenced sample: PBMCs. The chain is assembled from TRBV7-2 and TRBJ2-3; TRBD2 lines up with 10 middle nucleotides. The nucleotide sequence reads TGTGCCAGCAGCGTTCTACTAGCGGGACACACAGATACGCAGTATTTT. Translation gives CASSVLLAGHTDTQYF.